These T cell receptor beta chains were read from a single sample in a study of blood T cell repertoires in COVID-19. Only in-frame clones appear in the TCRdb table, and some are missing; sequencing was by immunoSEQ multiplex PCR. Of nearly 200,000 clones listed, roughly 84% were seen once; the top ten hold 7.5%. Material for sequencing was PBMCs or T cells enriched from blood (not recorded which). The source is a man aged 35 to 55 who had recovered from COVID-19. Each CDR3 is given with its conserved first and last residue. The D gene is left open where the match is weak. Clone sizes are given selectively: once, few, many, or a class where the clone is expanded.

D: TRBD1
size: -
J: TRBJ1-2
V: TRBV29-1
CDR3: CSVEEVTGKVGGYTF
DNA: TGCAGCGTTGAAGAGGTGACAGGGAAGGTTGGTGGCTACACCTTC

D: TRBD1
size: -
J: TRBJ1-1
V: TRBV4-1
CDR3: CASSQGVSSNRGHTEAFF
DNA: TGCGCCAGCAGCCAAGGGGTATCCTCAAACAGGGGGCACACTGAAGCTTTCTTT

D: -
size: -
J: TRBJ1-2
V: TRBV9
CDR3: CASSRTPNYGYTF
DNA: TGTGCCAGCAGCCGGACTCCAAACTATGGCTACACCTTC

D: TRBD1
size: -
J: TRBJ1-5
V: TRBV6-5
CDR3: CASSRDRVGQPQHF
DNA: TGTGCCAGCAGTAGGGACAGGGTCGGTCAGCCCCAGCATTTT

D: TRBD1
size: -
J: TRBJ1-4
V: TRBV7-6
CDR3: CASSLGRGVGQRTEKLFF
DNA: TGTGCCAGCAGCTTAGGCCGGGGTGTGGGACAGCGAACTGAAAAACTGTTTTTT

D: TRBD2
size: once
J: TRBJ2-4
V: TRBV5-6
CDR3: CASSFPPWEGAKNIQYF
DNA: TGTGCCAGCAGCTTCCCTCCGTGGGAGGGTGCCAAAAACATTCAGTACTTC

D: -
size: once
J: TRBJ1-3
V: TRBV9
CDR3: CASSVESSGNTIYF
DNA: TGTGCCAGCAGCGTAGAGAGCTCTGGAAACACCATATATTTT

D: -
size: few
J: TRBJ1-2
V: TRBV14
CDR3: CASSLQPQDGYTF
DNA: TGTGCCAGCAGCCTACAGCCTCAGGATGGCTACACCTTC

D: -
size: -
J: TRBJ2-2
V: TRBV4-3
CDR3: CASSQDQKSGELFF
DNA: TGCGCCAGCAGCCAAGATCAGAAGTCCGGGGAGCTGTTTTTT

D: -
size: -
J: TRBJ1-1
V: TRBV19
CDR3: CASSILLGTNTEAFF
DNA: TGTGCCAGTAGTATCCTACTAGGGACAAACACTGAAGCTTTCTTT

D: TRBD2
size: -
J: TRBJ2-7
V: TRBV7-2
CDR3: CASSFSGGANYEQYF
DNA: TGTGCCAGCAGCTTTAGCGGGGGAGCTAACTACGAGCAGTACTTC

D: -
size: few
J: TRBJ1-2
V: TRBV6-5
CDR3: CASSPASTRVYGYTF
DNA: TGTGCCAGCAGTCCCGCCTCAACTCGGGTCTATGGCTACACCTTC

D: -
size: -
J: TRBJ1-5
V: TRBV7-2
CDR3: CASSLDRFGRPQHF
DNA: TGTGCCAGCAGCTTAGACAGGTTTGGGCGGCCCCAGCATTTT

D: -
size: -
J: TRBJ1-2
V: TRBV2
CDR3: CASSEGRRFYGYTF
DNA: TGTGCCAGCAGTGAGGGCAGAAGATTCTATGGCTACACCTTC

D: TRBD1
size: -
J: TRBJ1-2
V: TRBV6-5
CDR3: CASSYSPGTGYGYTF
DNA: TGTGCCAGCAGTTACTCGCCCGGGACAGGGTATGGCTACACCTTC

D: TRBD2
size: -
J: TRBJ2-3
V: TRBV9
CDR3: CASSVVGGTSGGSRLTDTQYF
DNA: TGTGCCAGCAGCGTAGTAGGAGGGACTAGCGGGGGTTCCCGACTCACAGATACGCAGTATTTT

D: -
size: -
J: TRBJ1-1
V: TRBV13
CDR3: CASSRGAGNTEAFF
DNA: TGTGCCAGCAGCCGGGGGGCAGGGAACACTGAAGCTTTCTTT

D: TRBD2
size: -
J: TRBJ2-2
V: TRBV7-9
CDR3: CASSPNGRGPSTGELFF
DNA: TGTGCCAGCAGCCCCAATGGGAGGGGCCCCAGTACCGGGGAGCTGTTTTTT

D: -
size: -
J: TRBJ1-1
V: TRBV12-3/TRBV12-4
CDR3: CASSSRREAFF
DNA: TGTGCCAGCAGCTCCCGGCGGGAAGCTTTCTTT

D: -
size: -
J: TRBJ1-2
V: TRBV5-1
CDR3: CASTPQGLDGYTF
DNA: TGCGCCAGCACCCCCCAGGGGCTGGATGGCTACACCTTC

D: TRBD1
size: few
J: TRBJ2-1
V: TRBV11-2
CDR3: CASSFRQGKNEQFF
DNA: TGTGCCAGCAGCTTCAGACAGGGCAAAAATGAGCAGTTCTTC

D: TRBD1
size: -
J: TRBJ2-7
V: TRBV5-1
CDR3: CASSMAPTGGYEQYF
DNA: TGCGCCAGCAGCATGGCCCCGACAGGGGGCTACGAGCAGTACTTC

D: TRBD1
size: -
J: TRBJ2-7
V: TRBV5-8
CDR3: CASSLVLLGQGNEQYF
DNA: TGTGCCAGCAGCTTGGTTCTTCTTGGACAGGGGAACGAGCAGTACTTC

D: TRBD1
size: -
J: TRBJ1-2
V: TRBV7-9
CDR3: CASTETGQGMGGYTF
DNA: TGTGCCAGCACCGAAACAGGACAGGGGATGGGTGGCTACACCTTC

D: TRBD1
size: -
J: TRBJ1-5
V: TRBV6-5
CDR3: CASSYWTGNLQPQHF
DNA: TGTGCCAGCAGCTACTGGACAGGGAATTTACAGCCCCAGCATTTT

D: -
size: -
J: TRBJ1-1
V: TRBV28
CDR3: CASSLRVRNTEAFF
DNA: TGTGCCAGCAGTTTACGGGTTAGGAACACTGAAGCTTTCTTT

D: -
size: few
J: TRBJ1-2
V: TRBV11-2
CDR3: CASSLDTVGGGYTF
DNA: TGTGCCAGCAGCTTAGATACGGTCGGAGGCGGCTACACCTTC

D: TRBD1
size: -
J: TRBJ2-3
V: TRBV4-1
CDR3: CASKNRGVVTDTQYF
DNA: TGCGCCAGCAAGAACAGGGGAGTGGTGACAGATACGCAGTATTTT

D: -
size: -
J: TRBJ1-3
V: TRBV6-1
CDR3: CASSEVRSGNTIYF
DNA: TGTGCCAGCAGTGAAGTTCGGAGTGGAAACACCATATATTTT

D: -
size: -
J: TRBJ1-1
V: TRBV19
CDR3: CARMLQGNPARSEAFF
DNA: TGTGCCAGGATGCTACAGGGTAACCCCGCGCGGAGTGAAGCTTTCTTT

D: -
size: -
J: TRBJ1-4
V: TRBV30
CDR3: CAWTGANEEKLFF
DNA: TGTGCCTGGACAGGGGCGAATGAGGAAAAACTGTTTTTT

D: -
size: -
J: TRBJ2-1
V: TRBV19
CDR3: CASSSRQSYNEQFF
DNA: TGTGCCAGTAGTTCTAGACAGAGCTACAATGAGCAGTTCTTC

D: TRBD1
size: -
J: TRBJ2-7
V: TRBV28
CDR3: CAIADRDPYEQYF
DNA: TGTGCCATAGCCGACAGGGACCCCTACGAGCAGTACTTC

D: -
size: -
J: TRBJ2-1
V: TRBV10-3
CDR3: CAISAGSGRSSSYNEQFF
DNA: TGTGCCATCAGTGCTGGTAGCGGACGTTCAAGCTCCTACAATGAGCAGTTCTTC

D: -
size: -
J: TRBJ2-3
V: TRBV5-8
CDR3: CASIRGSHTDTQYF
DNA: TGTGCCAGCATTAGGGGCAGCCACACAGATACGCAGTATTTT

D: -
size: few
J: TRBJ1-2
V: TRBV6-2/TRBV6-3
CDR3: CASSYSFLAGGRDGYTF
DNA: -

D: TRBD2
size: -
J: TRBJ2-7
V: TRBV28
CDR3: CASRGGVRPYEQYF
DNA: TGTGCCAGCCGCGGGGGGGTCAGGCCCTACGAGCAGTACTTC

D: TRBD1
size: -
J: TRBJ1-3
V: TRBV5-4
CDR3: CASSPRQGTGNTIYF
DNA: TGTGCCAGCAGCCCTCGACAGGGAACTGGAAACACCATATATTTT

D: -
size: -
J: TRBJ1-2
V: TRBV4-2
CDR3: CASSQGQQGANYGYTF
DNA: TGTGCCAGCAGCCAAGGGCAACAGGGAGCTAACTATGGCTACACCTTC

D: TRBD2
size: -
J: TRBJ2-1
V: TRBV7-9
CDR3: CASSLVAGGRRNEQFF
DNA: TGTGCCAGCAGCTTAGTAGCGGGGGGGAGGCGAAATGAGCAGTTCTTC

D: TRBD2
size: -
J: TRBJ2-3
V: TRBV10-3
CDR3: CAISERFSGGGDTQYF
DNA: TGTGCCATCAGTGAGAGATTTAGCGGGGGAGGGGATACGCAGTATTTT

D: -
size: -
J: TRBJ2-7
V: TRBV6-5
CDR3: CASSYSSGRSYEQYF
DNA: TGTGCCAGCAGTTACAGTTCAGGGCGATCCTACGAGCAGTACTTC

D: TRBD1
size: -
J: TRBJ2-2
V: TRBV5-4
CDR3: CASSLAGQGNTGELFF
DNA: TGTGCCAGCAGCTTGGCGGGACAGGGGAACACCGGGGAGCTGTTTTTT

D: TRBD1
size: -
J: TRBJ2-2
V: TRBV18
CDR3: CASSPFETGANTGELFF
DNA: TGTGCCAGCTCCCCCTTCGAGACAGGGGCCAACACCGGGGAGCTGTTTTTT

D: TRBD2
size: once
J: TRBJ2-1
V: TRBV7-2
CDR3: CASSLEAGGGYNEQFF
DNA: TGTGCCAGCAGCTTAGAAGCGGGCGGGGGCTACAATGAGCAGTTCTTC

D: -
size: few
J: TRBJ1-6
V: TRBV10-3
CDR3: CAISERTGNSPLHF
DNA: TGTGCCATCAGTGAGAGGACGGGGAATTCACCCCTCCACTTT

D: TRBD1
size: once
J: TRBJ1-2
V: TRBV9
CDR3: CASSPEGAWGYTF
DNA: TGTGCCAGCAGCCCCGAGGGGGCGTGGGGCTACACCTTC

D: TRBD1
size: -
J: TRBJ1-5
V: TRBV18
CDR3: CASSLLQGVDQPQHF
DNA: TGTGCCAGCTCACTTCTCCAGGGGGTTGATCAGCCCCAGCATTTT

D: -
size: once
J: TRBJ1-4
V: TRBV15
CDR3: CATSRDPGEKLFF
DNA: TGTGCCACCAGCAGAGATCCCGGTGAAAAACTGTTTTTT

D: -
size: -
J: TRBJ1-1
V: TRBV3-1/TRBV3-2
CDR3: CASSQAGMNTEAFF
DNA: TGTGCCAGCAGCCAAGCAGGGATGAACACTGAAGCTTTCTTT

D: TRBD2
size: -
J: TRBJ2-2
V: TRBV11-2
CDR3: CASRPIRERGGTGELFF
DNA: TGTGCCAGCAGACCCATTCGTGAGCGGGGGGGAACCGGGGAGCTGTTTTTT

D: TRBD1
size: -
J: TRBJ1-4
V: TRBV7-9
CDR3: CASSPHRQGNEKLFF
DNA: TGTGCCAGCAGCCCACATCGACAGGGAAATGAAAAACTGTTTTTT

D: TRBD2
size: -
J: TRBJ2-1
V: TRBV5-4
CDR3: CASRRNLAGGPNEQFF
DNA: TGTGCCAGCAGGCGAAACCTAGCGGGGGGGCCAAATGAGCAGTTCTTC